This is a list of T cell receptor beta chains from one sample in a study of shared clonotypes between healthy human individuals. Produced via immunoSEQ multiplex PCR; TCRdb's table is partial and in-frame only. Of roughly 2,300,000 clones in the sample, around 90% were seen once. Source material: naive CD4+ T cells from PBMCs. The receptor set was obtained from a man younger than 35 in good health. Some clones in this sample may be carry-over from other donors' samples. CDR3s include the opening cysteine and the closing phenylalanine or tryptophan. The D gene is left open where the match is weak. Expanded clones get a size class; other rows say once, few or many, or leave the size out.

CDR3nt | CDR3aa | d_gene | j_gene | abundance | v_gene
TGTGCCAGTATTAACCTAGCGGGGGGGAAATACAATGAGCAGTTCTTC | CASINLAGGKYNEQFF | TRBD2 | TRBJ2-1 | . | TRBV19
TGTGCCAGCAGATCCTTTGGGGACGGCACAGATACGCAGTATTTT | CASRSFGDGTDTQYF | . | TRBJ2-3 | . | TRBV5-8
TGTGCCAGCAGCTCACAGACCGGGGAGCTGTTTTTT | CASSSQTGELFF | . | TRBJ2-2 | . | TRBV6-4
TGTGCCAGCAGTGTTCGACTAGCGGGAGACCAAGAGACCCAGTACTTC | CASSVRLAGDQETQYF | TRBD2 | TRBJ2-5 | . | TRBV6-1
TGTGCCAGCATGGGGGGCCTAGCCAAAAACATTCAGTACTTC | CASMGGLAKNIQYF | . | TRBJ2-4 | . | TRBV6-5
TGTGCCAGCAGCCCCGGTGACCAACGGTACACCGGGGAGCTGTTTTTT | CASSPGDQRYTGELFF | . | TRBJ2-2 | . | TRBV5-4
TGTGCCAGCAGTTACGAACAGATCTATGGCTACACCTTC | CASSYEQIYGYTF | . | TRBJ1-2 | . | TRBV6-6
TGCGCCAGCAGCTTGGCCGAGCGGAGCGACGGCACCGGGGAGCTGTTTTTT | CASSLAERSDGTGELFF | . | TRBJ2-2 | . | TRBV5-1
TGTGCCAGCAGCTTAAGGCGGCAGTGGGGGGTGGGCACTGAAGCTTTCTTT | CASSLRRQWGVGTEAFF | . | TRBJ1-1 | . | TRBV7-9
TGTGCCAGCAGCCCAACCCCCGGGACTAGTAACTTCTTC | CASSPTPGTSNFF | TRBD2 | TRBJ2-1 | . | TRBV7-3
TGCGCCAGCAGTGAGCGGCTTGGGACCCTAGTAGCCGAGCAGTACTTC | CASSERLGTLVAEQYF | . | TRBJ2-7 | . | TRBV10-1
TGTGCCAGCAGTGAATATCTGGCTAGCGGGACCTACAATGAGCAGTTCTTC | CASSEYLASGTYNEQFF | TRBD2 | TRBJ2-1 | . | TRBV25-1
TGTGCCAGCAGCTTGGCTTCGACAGGCAACTATGGCTACACCTTC | CASSLASTGNYGYTF | . | TRBJ1-2 | . | TRBV5-5
TGTGCCAGCAGCCTGACGGACTACAATGAGCAGTTCTTC | CASSLTDYNEQFF | . | TRBJ2-1 | . | TRBV2
TGTGCCAGCAGCTTTTTCGGGACCAGAGCTAACTATGGCTACACCTTC | CASSFFGTRANYGYTF | . | TRBJ1-2 | once | TRBV5-5
TGTGCCAGCTCAGCTACGATTACCTACGAGCAGTACTTC | CASSATITYEQYF | . | TRBJ2-7 | . | TRBV2
TGTGCCAGCTCACCGAGACAGGGCGTAACTAATGAAAAACTGTTTTTT | CASSPRQGVTNEKLFF | TRBD1 | TRBJ1-4 | . | TRBV18
TGTGCCAGCAGCCCTCGACGGGAGAACAATGAGCAGTTCTTC | CASSPRRENNEQFF | . | TRBJ2-1 | . | TRBV7-3
TGTGCCAGCAGTTACGGGGGTGGGCAGCCCCAGCATTTT | CASSYGGGQPQHF | . | TRBJ1-5 | . | TRBV6-6
TGCGCCAGCAGACGAGCGGGAGAATTTTCCGAGCAGTACTTC | CASRRAGEFSEQYF | TRBD2 | TRBJ2-7 | . | TRBV4-1
TGTGCCAGCAGCCTCCCCCCGACAGGGATATTGGGCTACACCTTC | CASSLPPTGILGYTF | TRBD1 | TRBJ1-2 | . | TRBV28
TGTGCCAGCAGCCCGGGACCGCCAAGGGACTACACCTTC | CASSPGPPRDYTF | . | TRBJ1-2 | . | TRBV28
TGCGCCAGCAGTGAGTTCAGAGCAGGGTCCTACGAGCAGTACTTC | CASSEFRAGSYEQYF | . | TRBJ2-7 | . | TRBV10-1
TGTGCCAGCTCACGACAGGGGGCGCGAATCACCGGGGAGCTGTTTTTT | CASSRQGARITGELFF | TRBD1 | TRBJ2-2 | . | TRBV18
TGCGCCAGCAGCCAAGGGGTCGGAGACACAAAGCAGTTCTTC | CASSQGVGDTKQFF | . | TRBJ2-1 | . | TRBV4-1
TGTGCCAGCAGTTCCTCCGGGACAGGAGGTAACGAGCAGTACTTC | CASSSSGTGGNEQYF | TRBD1 | TRBJ2-7 | . | TRBV28